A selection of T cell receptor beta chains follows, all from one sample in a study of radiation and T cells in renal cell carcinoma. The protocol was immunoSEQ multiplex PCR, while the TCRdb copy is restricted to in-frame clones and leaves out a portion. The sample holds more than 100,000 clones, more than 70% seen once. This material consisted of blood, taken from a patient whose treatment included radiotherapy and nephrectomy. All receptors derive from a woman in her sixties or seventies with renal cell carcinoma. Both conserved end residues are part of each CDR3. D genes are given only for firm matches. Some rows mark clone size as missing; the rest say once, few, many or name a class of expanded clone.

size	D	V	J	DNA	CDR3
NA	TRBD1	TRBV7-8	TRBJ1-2	TGTGCCAGCAGATTAGGGATTTGGACAGGGACTCCTATTTCGGGCTACACCTTC	CASRLGIWTGTPISGYTF
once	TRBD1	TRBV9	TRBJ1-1	TGTGCCAGCAGCGTAGCAGGGGGCAAAGAAGCTTTCTTT	CASSVAGGKEAFF
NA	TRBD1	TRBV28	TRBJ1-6	TGTGCCAGCAAGGCGACAGGGTATAATTCACCCCTCCACTTT	CASKATGYNSPLHF
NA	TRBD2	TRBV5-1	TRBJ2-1	TGCGCCAGCAGCGTTGGCGGGGGGCTTAATGAGCAGTTCTTC	CASSVGGGLNEQFF
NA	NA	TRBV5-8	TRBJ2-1	TGTGCCAGCAGCTCCCAGGGTTACAATGAGCAGTTCTTC	CASSSQGYNEQFF
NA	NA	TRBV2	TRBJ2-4	TGTGCCAGCAGGGAGACAAACATTCAGTACTTC	CASRETNIQYF
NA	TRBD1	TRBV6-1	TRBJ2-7	TGTGCCAGCAGTGAGCGGCAGGGGGCCTACGAGCAGTACTTC	CASSERQGAYEQYF
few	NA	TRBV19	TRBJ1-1	TGTGCCAGTAGTATAATGCCGGCGGAGAACACTGAAGCTTTCTTT	CASSIMPAENTEAFF
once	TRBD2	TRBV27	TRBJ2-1	TGTGCCAGCAGTTTCCCTAGCGGGGGAAGCTCCTACAATGAGCAGTTCTTC	CASSFPSGGSSYNEQFF
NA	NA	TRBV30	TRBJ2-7	TGTGCCTGGAGTGTACCCCCCAGCGGGCTGTACGAGCAGTACTTC	CAWSVPPSGLYEQYF
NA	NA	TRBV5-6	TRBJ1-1	TGTGCCAGCAGCTTGGGTTCGACGGAGTCGGGAGTCGCTGAAGCTTTCTTT	CASSLGSTESGVAEAFF
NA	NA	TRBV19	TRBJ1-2	TGTGCCAGTAGTATAGGTCGGGCGGACGGCCCCTATGGCTACACCTTC	CASSIGRADGPYGYTF
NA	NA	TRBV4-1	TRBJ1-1	TGCGCCAGCAGCCAAGATAGGTTGGGCGCTGGAAACACTGAAGCTTTCTTT	CASSQDRLGAGNTEAFF
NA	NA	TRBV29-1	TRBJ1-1	TGCAGCGTTCGGCTCCGGGGAAGAGCTTTCTTT	CSVRLRGRAFF
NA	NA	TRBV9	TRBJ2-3	TGTGCCAGCAGCACCCGGGACGGATCCATAGATACGCAGTATTTT	CASSTRDGSIDTQYF
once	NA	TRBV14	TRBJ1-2	TGTGCCAGCAGCCAAGAGATGACAATGTCTAAAGGACAGGGCTACACCTTC	CASSQEMTMSKGQGYTF
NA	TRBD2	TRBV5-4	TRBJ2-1	TGTGCCAGCAGCCTAGCGGGGGGGCAAGAGCAGTTCTTC	CASSLAGGQEQFF
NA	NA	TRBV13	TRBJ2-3	TGTGCCAGCAGCTTAGGTTCCCCTGGGGGGTTCCGCACAGATACGCAGTATTTT	CASSLGSPGGFRTDTQYF
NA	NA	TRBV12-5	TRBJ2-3	TGTGCTAGTGGCCGTGAACCCACAGATACGCAGTATTTT	CASGREPTDTQYF
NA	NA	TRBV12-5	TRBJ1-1	TGTGCTAGTGGTTCAGGGGCCTGGAACACTGAAGCTTTCTTT	CASGSGAWNTEAFF
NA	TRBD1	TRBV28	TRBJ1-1	TGTGCCAGCAGTTTACAGGACAGGCTCTTCATGAACACTGAAGCTTTCTTT	CASSLQDRLFMNTEAFF
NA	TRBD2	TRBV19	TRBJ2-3	TGTGCCAGTAGTATCCAGACTAGCGGCACAGATACGCAGTATTTT	CASSIQTSGTDTQYF
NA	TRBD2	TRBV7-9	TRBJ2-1	TGTGCCAGCAGATTCGGGACTAGCGGGTGGAATGAGCAGTTCTTC	CASRFGTSGWNEQFF
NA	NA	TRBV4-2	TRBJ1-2	TGTGCCAGCAGCCAAGATCCGGGCAAGCTATTCGGCTACACCTTC	CASSQDPGKLFGYTF
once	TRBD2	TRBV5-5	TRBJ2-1	TGTGCCAGCAGCTTGGCCAGGCAGCGGGGGGCGGGCAATGAGCAGTTCTTC	CASSLARQRGAGNEQFF
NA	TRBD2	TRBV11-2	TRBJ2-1	TGTGCCAGCAGCTTACCAGCGGGGGTGAGCAATGAGCAGTTCTTC	CASSLPAGVSNEQFF
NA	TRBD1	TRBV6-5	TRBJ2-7	TGTGCCAGCAGTTACCTCACAGGGGACGACGAGCAGTACTTC	CASSYLTGDDEQYF
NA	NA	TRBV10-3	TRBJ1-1	TGTGCCATCAGTGAGTCTATGACAGGCTCCCTCCTGAACACTGAAGCTTTCTTT	CAISESMTGSLLNTEAFF
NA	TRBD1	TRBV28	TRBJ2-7	TGTGCCAGCAACCCGGGACAGGTTCTCGAGCAGTACTTC	CASNPGQVLEQYF
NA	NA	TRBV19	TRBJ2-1	TGTGCCAGTAGTATCGGCCAGTCCTACAATGAGCAGTTCTTC	CASSIGQSYNEQFF
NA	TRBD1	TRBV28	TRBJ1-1	TGTGCCAGCAGTCTTAGGACAGGGCCGAACACTGAAGCTTTCTTT	CASSLRTGPNTEAFF
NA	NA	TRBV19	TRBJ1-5	TGTGCCAGTAGTATAGGGGGGGCTGGGGTCAGCAATCAGCCCCAGCATTTT	CASSIGGAGVSNQPQHF
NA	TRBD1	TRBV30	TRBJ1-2	TGTGCCTTCCGGGACAGCTTTCTTAACTATGGCTACACCTTC	CAFRDSFLNYGYTF
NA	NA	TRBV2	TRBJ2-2	TGTGCCAGCAGTGAACAGGGTAGTTGGAGAACCGGGGAGCTGTTTTTT	CASSEQGSWRTGELFF
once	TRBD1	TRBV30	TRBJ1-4	TGTGCCGGGGGGACAGGGTCTGAAAAACTGTTTTTT	CAGGTGSEKLFF
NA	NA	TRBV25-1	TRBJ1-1	TGTGCCAGCAGGGAGGTAGGGAGCCCTGAAGCTTTCTTT	CASREVGSPEAFF
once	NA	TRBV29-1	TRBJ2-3	TGCAGCGCTTGGGACGGGGACATCAGCACAGATACGCAGTATTTT	CSAWDGDISTDTQYF
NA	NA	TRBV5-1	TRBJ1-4	TGCGCCAGCAGCCTGGCGCAGTCTAATGAAAAACTGTTTTTT	CASSLAQSNEKLFF
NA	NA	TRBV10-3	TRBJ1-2	TGTGCCATCAGTGAGTCCACAGGGATGTATGGCTACACCTTC	CAISESTGMYGYTF
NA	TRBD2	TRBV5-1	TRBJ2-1	TGCGCCAGCAGCTTGGGGACTAGCGGGAATGAGCAGTTCTTC	CASSLGTSGNEQFF
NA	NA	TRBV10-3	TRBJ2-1	TGTGCCATCAGTGACCCCGGGAGCTCCTACAATGAGCAGTTCTTC	CAISDPGSSYNEQFF
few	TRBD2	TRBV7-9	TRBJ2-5	TGTGCCAGCAGCTCTCGTAGCGGGGGGGCAGAGACCCAGTACTTC	CASSSRSGGAETQYF
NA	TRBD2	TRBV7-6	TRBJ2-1	TGTGCCAGCAGCTTAGGGGCTAGCGGGGGGTTTGATGAGCAGTTCTTC	CASSLGASGGFDEQFF
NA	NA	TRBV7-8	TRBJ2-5	TGTGCCAGCAGCTTAGATCAGGGTCTAGGAGAGACCCAGTACTTC	CASSLDQGLGETQYF
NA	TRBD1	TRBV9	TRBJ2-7	TGTGCCAGCAGCGTAGGTCCACAGGGGGTTTCCTCCTACGAGCAGTACTTC	CASSVGPQGVSSYEQYF
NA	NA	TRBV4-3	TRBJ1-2	TGCGCCAGCAGCCAAGATGGTTGGGGCTACACCTTC	CASSQDGWGYTF
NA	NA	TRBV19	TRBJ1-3	TGTGCCAGTAGTATAGGCGCCGGTTTCGGAAACACCATATATTTT	CASSIGAGFGNTIYF
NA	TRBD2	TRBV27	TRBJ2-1	TGTGCCAGCAGTGGGGGACTAGCGGGGGGACAATACAATGAGCAGTTCTTC	CASSGGLAGGQYNEQFF
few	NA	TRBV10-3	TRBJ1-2	TGTGCCATCAGCGGCGGTGCTAACTATGGCTACACCTTC	CAISGGANYGYTF
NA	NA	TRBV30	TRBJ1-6	TGTGCCTGGAGGGACCCCGAGAGGGACAATTCACCCCTCCACTTT	CAWRDPERDNSPLHF
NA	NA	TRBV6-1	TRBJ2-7	TGTGCCAGCAGCGCGGTGGAGGGGCCCTACGAGCAGTACTTC	CASSAVEGPYEQYF
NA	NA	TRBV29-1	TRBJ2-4	TGCAGCGCCGGGGGGCTAGCCAAAAACATTCAGTACTTC	CSAGGLAKNIQYF
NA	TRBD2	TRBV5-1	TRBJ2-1	TGCGCCAGCAGCGGCGGACTAGCGGGACACAATGAGCAGTTCTTC	CASSGGLAGHNEQFF
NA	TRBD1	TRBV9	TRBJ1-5	TGTGCCAGCAGCTCGGGACAGCTCAATCAGCCCCAGCATTTT	CASSSGQLNQPQHF
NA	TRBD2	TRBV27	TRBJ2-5	TGTGCCAGCAGTCTACTAGCGGTGGGGGGGAGAGGAGAGACCCAGTACTTC	CASSLLAVGGRGETQYF
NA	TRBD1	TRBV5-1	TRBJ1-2	TGCGCCAGCAGCCCCGGACAGGGGGCATTCTATGGCTACACCTTC	CASSPGQGAFYGYTF
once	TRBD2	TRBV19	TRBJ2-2	TGTGCCAGTAGTACCCGGACTAGCGGGGTAATGGGCACCGGGGAGCTGTTTTTT	CASSTRTSGVMGTGELFF
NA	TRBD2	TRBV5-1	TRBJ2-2	TGCGCCAGCAACCGGGAGGGGAGGTACACCGGGGAGCTGTTTTTT	CASNREGRYTGELFF